This entry concerns a single T cell receptor (beta chain). Its antigen is undetermined. V was clipped by 5 bases and J by 6 bases; unmatched bases: 11. The germline gives CDR1 MNHGY, CDR2 SAAAGT. The CDR3 contains 15 residues. These data originate in a study of circulating tumor DNA in untreated peripheral T-cell lymphoma. Study-level findings and limits: Tumor-specific clonotypes were found in more than 65% of patients.

This table comes from immunoSEQ multiplex PCR, and its TCRdb copy is limited to in-frame clones, with some not included. The data hold about 7,300 clones, with approximately 76% observed a single time. J is TRBJ2-7 and V is TRBV6-8; 9 bases agree with TRBD2. Sequencing was carried out using tumor tissue. The receptor comes from a human donor with peripheral T-cell lymphoma. The CDR3 reads CASSMLGGRVSEQYF. CDR3 DNA: TGTGCCAGCAGTATGCTTGGCGGGAGGGTTAGCGAGCAGTACTTC.